This TCR beta chain was observed in a study of blood T cell repertoires in COVID-19. Study-wide context: Acute and convalescent COVID-19 samples came from the United States, Italy and Spain.

TCRdb's copy holds only in-frame clones and misses some; the assay was immunoSEQ multiplex PCR. The table has tens of thousands of clones, around 85% seen once; the top ten hold 16%. Followed longitudinally, the Seattle patients had been enrolled during active infection. Sequencing used peripheral blood. This clonotype originated in a middle-aged man with COVID-19, enrolled during active disease.

CDR3 amino acids: CASSRTGPDTQYF. Written as DNA, the CDR3 is TGTGCCAGCAGCAGGACTGGACCAGATACGCAGTATTTT. The gene calls are TRBV7-7 and TRBJ2-3; weak D call: TRBD2 (5 bases). CDR3 length: 13 residues. The germline V and J ends were trimmed by 5 bases and 4 bases, with 10 bases remaining between them. CDR1 and CDR2 from the germline V gene are SSHAT and FNYEAQ (reference sequence).